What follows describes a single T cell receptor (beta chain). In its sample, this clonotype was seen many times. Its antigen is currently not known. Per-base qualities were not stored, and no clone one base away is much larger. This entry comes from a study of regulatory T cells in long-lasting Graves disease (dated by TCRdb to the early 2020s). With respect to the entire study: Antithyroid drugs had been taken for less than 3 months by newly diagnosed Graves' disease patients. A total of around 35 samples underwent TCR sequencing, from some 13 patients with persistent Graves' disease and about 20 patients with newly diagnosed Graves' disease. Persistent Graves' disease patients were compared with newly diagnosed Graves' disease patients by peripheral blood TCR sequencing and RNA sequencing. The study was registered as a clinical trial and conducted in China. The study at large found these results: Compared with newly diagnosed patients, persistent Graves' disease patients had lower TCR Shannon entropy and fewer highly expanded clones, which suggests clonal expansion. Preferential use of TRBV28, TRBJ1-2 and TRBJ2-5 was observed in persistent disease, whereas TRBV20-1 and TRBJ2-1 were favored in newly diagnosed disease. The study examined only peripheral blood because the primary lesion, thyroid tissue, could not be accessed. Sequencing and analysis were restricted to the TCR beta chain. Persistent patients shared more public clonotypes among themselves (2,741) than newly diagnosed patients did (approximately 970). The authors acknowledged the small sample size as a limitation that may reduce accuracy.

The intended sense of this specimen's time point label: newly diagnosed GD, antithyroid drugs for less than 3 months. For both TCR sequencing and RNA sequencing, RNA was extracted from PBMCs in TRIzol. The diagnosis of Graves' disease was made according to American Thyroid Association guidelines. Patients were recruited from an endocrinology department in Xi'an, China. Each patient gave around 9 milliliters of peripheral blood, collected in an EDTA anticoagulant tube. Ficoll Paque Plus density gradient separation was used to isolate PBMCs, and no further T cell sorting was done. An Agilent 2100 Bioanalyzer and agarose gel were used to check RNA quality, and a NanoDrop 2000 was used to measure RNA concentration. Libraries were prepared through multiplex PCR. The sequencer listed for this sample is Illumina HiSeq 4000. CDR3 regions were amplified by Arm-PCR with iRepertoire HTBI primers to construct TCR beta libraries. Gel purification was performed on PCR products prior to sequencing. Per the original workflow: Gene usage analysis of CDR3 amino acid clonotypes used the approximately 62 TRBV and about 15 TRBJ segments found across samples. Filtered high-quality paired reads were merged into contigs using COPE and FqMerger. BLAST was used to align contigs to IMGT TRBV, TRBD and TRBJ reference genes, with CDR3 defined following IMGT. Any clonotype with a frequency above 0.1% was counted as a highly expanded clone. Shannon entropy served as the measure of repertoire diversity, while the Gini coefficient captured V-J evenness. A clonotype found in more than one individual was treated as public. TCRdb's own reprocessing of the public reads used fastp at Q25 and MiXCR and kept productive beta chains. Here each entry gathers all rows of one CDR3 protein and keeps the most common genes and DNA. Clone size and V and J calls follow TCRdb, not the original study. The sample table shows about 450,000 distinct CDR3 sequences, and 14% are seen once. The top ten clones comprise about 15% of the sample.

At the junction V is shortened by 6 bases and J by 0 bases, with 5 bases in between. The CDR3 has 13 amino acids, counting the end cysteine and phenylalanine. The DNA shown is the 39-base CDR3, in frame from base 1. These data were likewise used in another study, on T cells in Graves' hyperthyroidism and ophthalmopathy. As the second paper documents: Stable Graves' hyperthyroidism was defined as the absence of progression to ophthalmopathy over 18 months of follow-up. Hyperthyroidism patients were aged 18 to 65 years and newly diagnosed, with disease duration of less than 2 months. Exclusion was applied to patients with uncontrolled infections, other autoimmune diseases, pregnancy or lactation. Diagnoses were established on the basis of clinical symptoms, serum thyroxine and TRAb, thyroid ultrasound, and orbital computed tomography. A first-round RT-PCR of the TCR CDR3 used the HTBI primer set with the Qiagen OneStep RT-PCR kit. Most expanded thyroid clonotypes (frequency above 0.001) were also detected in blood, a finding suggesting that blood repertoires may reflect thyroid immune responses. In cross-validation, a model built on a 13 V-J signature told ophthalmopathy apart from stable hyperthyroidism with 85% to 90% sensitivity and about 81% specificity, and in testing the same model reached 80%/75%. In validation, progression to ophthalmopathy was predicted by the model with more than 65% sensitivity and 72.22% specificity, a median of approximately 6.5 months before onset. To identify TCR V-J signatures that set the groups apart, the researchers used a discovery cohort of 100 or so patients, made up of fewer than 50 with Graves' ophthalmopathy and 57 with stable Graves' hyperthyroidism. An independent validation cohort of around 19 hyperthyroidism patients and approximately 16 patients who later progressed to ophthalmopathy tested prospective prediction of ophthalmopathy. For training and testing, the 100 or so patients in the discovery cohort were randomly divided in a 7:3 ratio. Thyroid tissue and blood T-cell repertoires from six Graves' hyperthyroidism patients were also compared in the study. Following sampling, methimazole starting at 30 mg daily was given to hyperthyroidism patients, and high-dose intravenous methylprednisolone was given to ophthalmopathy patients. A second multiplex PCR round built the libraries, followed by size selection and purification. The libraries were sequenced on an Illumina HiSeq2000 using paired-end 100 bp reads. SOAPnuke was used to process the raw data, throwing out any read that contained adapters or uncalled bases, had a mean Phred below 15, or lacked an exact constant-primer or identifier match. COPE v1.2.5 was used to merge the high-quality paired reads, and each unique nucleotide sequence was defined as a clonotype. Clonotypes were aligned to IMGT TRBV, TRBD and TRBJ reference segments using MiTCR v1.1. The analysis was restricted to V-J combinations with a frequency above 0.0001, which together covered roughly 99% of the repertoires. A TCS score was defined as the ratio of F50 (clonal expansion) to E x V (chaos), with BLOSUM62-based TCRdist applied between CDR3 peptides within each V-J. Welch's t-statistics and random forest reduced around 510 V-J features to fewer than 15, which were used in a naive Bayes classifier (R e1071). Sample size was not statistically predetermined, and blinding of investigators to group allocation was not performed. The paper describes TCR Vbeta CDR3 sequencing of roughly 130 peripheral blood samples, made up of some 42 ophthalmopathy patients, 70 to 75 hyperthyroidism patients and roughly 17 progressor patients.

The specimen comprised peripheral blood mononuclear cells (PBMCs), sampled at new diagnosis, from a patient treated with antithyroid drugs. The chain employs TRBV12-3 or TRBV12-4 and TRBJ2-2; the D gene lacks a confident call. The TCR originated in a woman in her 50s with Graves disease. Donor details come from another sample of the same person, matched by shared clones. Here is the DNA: TGTGCCAGCAGGTCAACGAACACCGGGGAGCTGTTTTTT. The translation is CASRSTNTGELFF.